Below are 28 T cell receptor beta chains sequenced from a single sample in a study of blood T cell repertoires in COVID-19. Method: immunoSEQ multiplex PCR; TCRdb's copy keeps in-frame clones and lacks some. This sample carries 150,000 to 200,000 clones, 76% of them seen once, and the ten largest clones take around a sixth. Sequencing was performed on PBMCs or T cells enriched from blood (not recorded which). All receptors come from a woman in her forties or fifties with acute COVID-19.

The chain is built from TRBV7-2 and TRBJ2-5, with 14 positions matching TRBD2. Germline V lookup: CDR1 SGHTA, CDR2 FQGNSA. J gave up 6 bases and V 3 bases, and 6 bases lay outside the gene matches. The CDR3 totals 16 residues. The CDR3 coding sequence is TGTGCCAGCAGCTTCGGGACTAGCGGGGGTGTAAAGACCCAGTACTTC. This encodes CASSFGTSGGVKTQYF.

This clone came up a few times. The V and J genes are TRBV2 and TRBJ1-4; D gene ambiguous. V lost 5 bases and J lost 0, with 10 bases in between. Per the germline V gene, CDR1 is SNHLY and CDR2 is FYNNEI. This CDR3 region has 15 residues. The chain's CDR3 is CASSLNVPTNEKLFF. The CDR3 DNA sequence: TGTGCCAGCAGTCTAAACGTGCCAACTAATGAAAAACTGTTTTTT.

V gene TRBV18 combines with J gene TRBJ1-1; D is undetermined. The germline gives CDR1 KGHSH, CDR2 LQKENI. The length of the CDR3 is 14 residues. V lost 2 bases, J lost 6 bases, and 13 bases lay in between. The CDR3 protein is CASSPIEEGSEAFF. DNA of the CDR3: TGTGCCAGCTCACCAATAGAGGAGGGATCTGAAGCTTTCTTT.

Turning to this clone: This CDR3 is also generated by other DNA sequences in the sample. The chain joins TRBV7-2 to TRBJ1-1; 9 bases map to TRBD1. V lost 5 bases to trimming and J lost 1 base; unmatched junction nucleotides: 5. The CDR3 has 15 amino acids. The V gene's germline CDR1 is SGHTA and CDR2 FQGNSA. The CDR3 DNA reads TGTGCCAGCAGCCCGCGACAGGGGGGGAACACTGAAGCTTTCTTT. The encoded protein is CASSPRQGGNTEAFF.

The chain is built from TRBV7-9 and TRBJ2-2; D may be TRBD1 (6 bases). The CDR3 spans 14 residues. Germline V lookup: CDR1 SEHNR, CDR2 FQNEAQ (reference sequence). The germline V and J ends were trimmed by 3 bases and 4 bases, with 9 bases remaining between them. This CDR3 reads CASSLDSITGELFF. Here the CDR3 DNA reads TGTGCCAGCAGCTTGGACAGTATCACCGGGGAGCTGTTTTTT. Full variable domain (missing parts from reference TRBV7-9 and TRBJ2-2): DTGVSQNPRHKITKRGQNVTFRCDPISEHNRLYWYRQTLGQGPEFLTYFQNEAQLEKSRLLSDRFSAERPKGSFSTLEIQRTEQGDSAMYLCASSLDSITGELFFGEGSRLTVL.

This clone turned up a few times. The J gene is TRBJ1-6, the V gene TRBV7-3; D uncertain. This CDR3 contains 13 residues. Germline loops: CDR1 SGHTA, CDR2 FQGTGA. V shed 3 bases and J shed 12 bases, with 12 bases lying between them. The CDR3 region is CASSLEGAGPLHF. In nucleotides, the CDR3 is TGTGCCAGCAGCTTGGAAGGCGCGGGACCCCTCCACTTT.

This chain connects TRBV7-9 to TRBJ2-1, with 9 bases lining up with TRBD1. CDR3 length: 15 amino acids. V was clipped by 5 bases and J by 6 bases; unmatched bases: 8. Germline V lookup: CDR1 SEHNR, CDR2 FQNEAQ (reference sequence). CDR3 nucleotides: TGTGCCAGCAGCCCCGGACAGGGGAGGGTCAATGAGCAGTTCTTC. Translating it yields CASSPGQGRVNEQFF. Based on the CDR3 plus reference TRBV7-9 and TRBJ2-1, the full variable domain is DTGVSQNPRHKITKRGQNVTFRCDPISEHNRLYWYRQTLGQGPEFLTYFQNEAQLEKSRLLSDRFSAERPKGSFSTLEIQRTEQGDSAMYLCASSPGQGRVNEQFFGPGTRLTVL.

The genes are TRBV7-9 and TRBJ1-2; TRBD1 agrees at 7 bases. Germline V gene lookup returns CDR1 SEHNR and CDR2 FQNEAQ (reference sequence). The CDR3 is made up of 12 amino acids. J was trimmed by 8 bases and V by 5 bases; bases with no gene match: 5. In nucleotides, the CDR3 is TGTGCCAGCAGCCAAACAGGGGACGGCTACACCTTC. Its protein is CASSQTGDGYTF.

This chain connects TRBV4-1 to TRBJ1-1, with TRBD1 as a possible D gene (6 bases). The CDR3 is 11 residues long. CDR1 MGHRA and CDR2 YSYEKL come from the germline V gene. The germline V and J ends were trimmed by 4 bases and 9 bases, with 9 bases remaining between them. Here the CDR3 reads CASSLDSKAFF. DNA for the CDR3: TGCGCCAGCAGCCTGGACAGTAAAGCTTTCTTT.

J is TRBJ1-1 and V is TRBV15; possibly TRBD1 for D (6 bases). Germline CDR1 reads LNHNV; CDR2 reads YYDKDF (reference sequence). The CDR3 contains 17 residues. V lost 3 bases and J 1 base, leaving 18 bases between the germline ends. Here the CDR3 reads CATSRGGRGHSNTEAFF. As DNA, the CDR3 is TGTGCCACCAGCAGGGGGGGGAGGGGACACTCGAACACTGAAGCTTTCTTT.

The rearrangement links TRBV7-9 to TRBJ1-1; TRBD1 might be the D (6 bases). The V end was cut by 4 bases, the J end by 7 bases, with 10 bases between. The CDR3 is 12 amino acids. The germline CDR1 and CDR2 sequences are SEHNR and FQNEAQ (reference sequence). The CDR3 sequence: CASSSQGNEAFF. DNA for the CDR3: TGTGCCAGCAGCTCACAGGGAAATGAAGCTTTCTTT.

The genes are TRBV11-2 and TRBJ2-5; 13 bases map to TRBD2. Germline CDR1 is SGHAT and CDR2 is FQNNGV. The CDR3 has 16 residues. Trimming removed 6 bases from V and 2 bases from J; junction bases left unmatched: 6. CDR3 sequence (DNA): TGTGCCAGCAGAATAGTGACTAGCGGGGGGCAAGAGACCCAGTACTTC. Its translation is CASRIVTSGGQETQYF.

This chain connects TRBV5-1 to TRBJ1-6; 8 nucleotides line up with TRBD1. This CDR3 region has 17 residues. The germline CDR1 and CDR2 sequences are SGHRS and YFSETQ. The V segment lost 0 bases and the J segment 9 bases; nucleotides outside the gene matches: 11. Here the CDR3 reads CASSLGLTGGLGSPLHF. The CDR3 region has the DNA TGCGCCAGCAGCTTGGGTCTTACAGGGGGGCTCGGTTCACCCCTCCACTTT.

In regard to this clone: The sample has other DNA sequences that encode this CDR3 too. V is TRBV6-5 and J is TRBJ1-2; 8 nucleotides line up with TRBD1. J lost 8 bases, V lost 5 bases, and 7 bases had no gene match. The CDR3 extends over 13 amino acids. Per germline, CDR1 MNHEY and CDR2 SVGAGI. The CDR3 reads CASSPGGVRGYTF. The CDR3 bases are TGTGCCAGCAGTCCAGGGGGCGTGCGGGGCTACACCTTC.

The chain carries TRBV7-9 and TRBJ2-1, with TRBD2 identical over 7 bases. Germline-derived CDR1 and CDR2 are SEHNR and FQNEAQ (reference sequence). With 2 bases clipped from V and 8 bases from J, the junction kept 6 bases outside the gene matches. The CDR3 length is 14 residues. DNA for the CDR3: TGTGCCAGCAGCTTAATGGGCACTAGCGATGAGCAGTTCTTC. This gives the protein CASSLMGTSDEQFF.

This clone came up a few times. This rearrangement joins TRBV7-2 to TRBJ1-1, with 7 bases fitting TRBD1. The CDR3 length is 15 residues. The V gene end was trimmed by 2 bases and the J gene end by 2 bases; junction bases not matched to a gene: 5. Germline V gene sequence: CDR1 SGHTA, CDR2 FQGNSA. CDR3 in DNA: TGTGCCAGCAGCTTAAGGGGGCAGTCAAACACTGAAGCTTTCTTT. This codes for CASSLRGQSNTEAFF.

The chain employs TRBV3-1 (or the pseudogene TRBV3-2) and TRBJ2-1; 9 nucleotides agree with TRBD1. CDR1 is LGHDT and CDR2 is YNNKEL in the germline V gene (reference sequence). The CDR3 spans 14 residues. V shed 7 bases and J 10 bases; nucleotides not matched to a gene: 11. The CDR3 nucleotides are TGTGCCAGCACCAACCGACAGGGGGAGGTCGAGCAGTTCTTC. It specifies CASTNRQGEVEQFF.

This clone has only a few counts. This chain joins TRBV7-8 and TRBJ2-7; possible D gene TRBD1, 6 bases. This CDR3 spans 15 amino acids. Trimming left V 5 bases short and J 2 bases short, with 16 bases between. Germline V gene data show CDR1 as SGHVS and CDR2 as FQNEAQ. The chain's CDR3 is CASSLSRGITYEQYV. Written as DNA, the CDR3 is TGTGCCAGCAGCCTTAGTAGGGGGATCACCTACGAGCAGTACGTC.

CDR3 sequence reads: CASSPGTSIPVDEQFF. The DNA of the CDR3 is TGTGCCAGCAGCCCTGGGACTAGCATTCCTGTGGATGAGCAGTTCTTC. The rearrangement uses TRBV7-6 and TRBJ2-1, with 9 bases matching TRBD2. The CDR3 is made up of 16 amino acids. Trimming cost V 5 bases and J 8 bases; bases outside gene matches: 13. Germline V gives CDR1 SGHVS, CDR2 FNYEAQ.

The chain links TRBV6-5 to TRBJ1-3; TRBD1 matches at 10 bases. The trim removed 4 bases at V and 3 bases at J, leaving 6 bases unmatched. Germline CDR1 and CDR2: MNHEY and SVGAGI. The CDR3 is 16 amino acids. CDR3 residues: CASSLRQGAHGNTIYF. As DNA, the CDR3 is TGTGCCAGCAGTTTAAGACAGGGGGCGCATGGAAACACCATATATTTT.

The rearrangement links TRBV5-1 to TRBJ2-3; 9 bases match TRBD1. This CDR3 region has 13 residues. Germline CDR1 is SGHRS and CDR2 is YFSETQ. Losses at the gene ends were 6 bases for V and 3 bases for J; bases not matched to a gene: 2. CDR3 protein: CASIGTGTDTQYF. CDR3 in DNA: TGCGCCAGCATCGGGACAGGGACAGATACGCAGTATTTT.

The CDR3 coding sequence is TGTGCCAGCAGTCGTCGGACAGGGGGCGTCTATGGCTACACCTTC. Its translation is CASSRRTGGVYGYTF. This chain connects TRBV6-5 to TRBJ1-2; TRBD1 matches 11 bases. Germline V CDR1 and CDR2: MNHEY, SVGAGI. This CDR3 has 15 residues. V gave up 5 bases and J gave up 4 bases; unmatched junction bases: 6.

The chain recombines TRBV4-1 with TRBJ1-6; no definite D call. Germline V gene lookup returns CDR1 MGHRA and CDR2 YSYEKL. The CDR3 contains 16 residues. Trimming pared 2 bases from V and 7 bases from J, leaving 15 bases between. CDR3 protein: CASSQNREAQNSPLHF. The CDR3 nucleotides are TGCGCCAGCAGCCAAAACCGGGAGGCACAAAATTCACCCCTCCACTTT.

This clone was recorded only once. The V gene is TRBV9, the J gene TRBJ1-4; TRBD1 matches at 8 bases. V trimming: 3 bases; J trimming: 8 bases; junction bases outside the gene matches: 3. The CDR3 is 13 amino acids. Germline V gives CDR1 SGDLS, CDR2 YYNGEE. CDR3 nucleotides: TGTGCCAGCAGCGACCGGACAGGGGAAAAACTGTTTTTT. It specifies CASSDRTGEKLFF.

The J gene is TRBJ1-1, the V gene TRBV19, with TRBD1 as a possible D gene (5 bases). The CDR3 consists of 13 residues. Trimming left V 10 bases short and J 5 bases short, with 17 bases between. CDR1 LNHDA and CDR2 SQIVND come from the germline V gene (reference sequence). Here the CDR3 reads CATTRGELTEAFF. CDR3 nucleotide sequence: TGTGCCACCACCCGGGGGGAGTTAACTGAAGCTTTCTTT.

The genes are TRBV6-2 or TRBV6-3 and TRBJ1-5, with 7 bases lining up with TRBD1. CDR1 is MNHEY, CDR2 SVGEGT, per germline. After removal of 2 bases from V and 1 base from J, the junction contained 11 bases not matched to a gene. This CDR3 has 18 residues. CDR3 DNA sequence: TGTGCCAGCAGTTACCCTGAGGGCAGGGGGTTGAGCAATCAGCCCCAGCATTTT. It is translated as CASSYPEGRGLSNQPQHF.

This chain joins TRBV7-6 and TRBJ1-2, with 8 bases that match TRBD1. The CDR3 consists of 15 residues. V lost 4 bases to trimming and J lost 4 bases; unmatched junction nucleotides: 8. CDR1 is SGHVS and CDR2 is FNYEAQ in the germline V gene. The CDR3, as DNA: TGTGCCAGCAGCTCCGGACAGGGCCGGCCCTATGGCTACACCTTC. It specifies CASSSGQGRPYGYTF.

The chain combines TRBV29-1 with TRBJ2-1; 13 positions agree with TRBD2. V was pared by 7 bases and J by 4 bases, with 4 bases of the junction left unmatched. Germline assignment: CDR1 SQVTM and CDR2 ANQGSEA. CDR3 length: 14 amino acids. CDR3: CSAATSGGYNEQFF. CDR3 in DNA: TGCAGCGCCGCGACTAGCGGGGGGTACAATGAGCAGTTCTTC.